The 3 T cell receptor beta chains below come from one sample, sequenced in a study of blood T cell repertoires in COVID-19. Produced via immunoSEQ multiplex PCR; TCRdb's table is partial and in-frame only. The data hold roughly 230,000 clones, with approximately 88% observed a single time. The material sequenced was peripheral blood. The receptors were sampled from a human donor in a cohort sampled during active COVID-19.

The gene calls are TRBV10-3 and TRBJ2-7; D is unresolved. V was shortened by 2 bases and J by 6 bases, with 17 bases between the two germline ends. Looked up from germline, CDR1 is ENHRY and CDR2 is SYGVKD. The CDR3 has 15 residues. The CDR3 region has the DNA TGTGCCATCAGTGAGGACTGGATGAAGGCTGGCGAGCAGTACTTC. Protein product: CAISEDWMKAGEQYF.

The chain recombines TRBV10-3 with TRBJ1-5; D is ambiguous. CDR3 length equals 13 residues. CDR1 is ENHRY and CDR2 is SYGVKD in the germline V gene. Trimming stripped 3 bases from V and 5 bases from J, with 8 bases between. For the CDR3, the DNA is TGTGCCATCAGTGAATTCCCGGATCAGCCCCAGCATTTT. This translates into CAISEFPDQPQHF.

The table lists this clone with many counts. This chain uses TRBV4-1 with TRBJ1-2; D is possibly TRBD1 (5 bases). The germline V gene has CDR1 MGHRA and CDR2 YSYEKL. The CDR3 has 15 residues. Trimming took 1 base from V and 5 from J, leaving 14 bases between them. CDR3 nucleotide sequence: TGCGCCAGCAGCCAAGCGACAGCCCGGGCATATGGCTACACCTTC. Its translation is CASSQATARAYGYTF.